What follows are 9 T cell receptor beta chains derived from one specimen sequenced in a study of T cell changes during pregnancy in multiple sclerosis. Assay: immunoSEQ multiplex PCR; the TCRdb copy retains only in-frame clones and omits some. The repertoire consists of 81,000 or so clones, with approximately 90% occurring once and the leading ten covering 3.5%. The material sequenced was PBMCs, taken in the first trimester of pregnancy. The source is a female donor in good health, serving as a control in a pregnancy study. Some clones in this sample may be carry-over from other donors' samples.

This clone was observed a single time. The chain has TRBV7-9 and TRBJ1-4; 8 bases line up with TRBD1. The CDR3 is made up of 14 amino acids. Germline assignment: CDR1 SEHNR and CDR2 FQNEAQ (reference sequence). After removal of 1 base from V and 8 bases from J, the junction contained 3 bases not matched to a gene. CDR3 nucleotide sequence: TGTGCCAGCAGCTTAGGGACAGGGACCGAAAAACTGTTTTTT. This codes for CASSLGTGTEKLFF.

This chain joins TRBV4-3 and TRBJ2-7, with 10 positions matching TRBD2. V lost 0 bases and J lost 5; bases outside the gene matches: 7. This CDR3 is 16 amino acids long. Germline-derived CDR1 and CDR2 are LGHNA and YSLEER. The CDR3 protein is CASSQDLAGGSNEQYF. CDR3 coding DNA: TGCGCCAGCAGCCAAGATTTAGCGGGAGGATCTAACGAGCAGTACTTC.

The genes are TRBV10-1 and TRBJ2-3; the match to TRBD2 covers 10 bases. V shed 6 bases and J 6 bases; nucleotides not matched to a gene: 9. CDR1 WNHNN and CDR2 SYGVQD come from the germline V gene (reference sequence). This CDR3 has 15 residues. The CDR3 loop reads CASSPSGGSADTQYF. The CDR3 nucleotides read TGCGCCAGCAGCCCTAGCGGGGGAAGTGCGGATACGCAGTATTTT.

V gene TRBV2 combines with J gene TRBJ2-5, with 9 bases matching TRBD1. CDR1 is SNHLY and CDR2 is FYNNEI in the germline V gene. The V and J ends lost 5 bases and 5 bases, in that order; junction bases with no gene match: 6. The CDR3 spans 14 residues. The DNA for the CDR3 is TGTGCCAGCAGTACGGGACAGGGTTATGAGACCCAGTACTTC. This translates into CASSTGQGYETQYF. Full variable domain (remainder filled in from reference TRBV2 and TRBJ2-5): EPEVTQTPSHQVTQMGQEVILRCVPISNHLYFYWYRQILGQKVEFLVSFYNNEISEKSEIFDDQFSVERPDGSNFTLKIRSTKLEDSAMYFCASSTGQGYETQYFGPGTRLLVL.

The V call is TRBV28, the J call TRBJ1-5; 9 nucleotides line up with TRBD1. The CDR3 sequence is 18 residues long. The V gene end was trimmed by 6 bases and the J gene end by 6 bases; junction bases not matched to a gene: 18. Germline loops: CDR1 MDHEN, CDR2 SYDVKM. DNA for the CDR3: TGTGCCAGCAGGAGCCAGATCCGGGACAGGGTGGGCGGTCAGCCCCAGCATTTT. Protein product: CASRSQIRDRVGGQPQHF. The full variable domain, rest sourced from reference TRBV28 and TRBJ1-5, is DVKVTQSSRYLVKRTGEKVFLECVQDMDHENMFWYRQDPGLGLRLIYFSYDVKMKEKGDIPEGYSVSREKKERFSLILESASTNQTSMYLCASRSQIRDRVGGQPQHFGDGTRLSIL.

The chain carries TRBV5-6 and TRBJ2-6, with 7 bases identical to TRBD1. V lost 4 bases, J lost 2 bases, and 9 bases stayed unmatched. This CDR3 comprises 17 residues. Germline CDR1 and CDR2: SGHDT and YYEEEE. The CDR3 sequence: CASSHPIDRAGANVLTF. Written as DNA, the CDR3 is TGTGCCAGCAGCCACCCAATAGACAGGGCTGGGGCCAACGTCCTGACTTTC.

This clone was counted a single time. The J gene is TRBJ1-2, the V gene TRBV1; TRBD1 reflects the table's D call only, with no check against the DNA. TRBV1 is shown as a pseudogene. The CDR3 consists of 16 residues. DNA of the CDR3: TGCACCAGCAGCTTTGGGGAAAGACAGTCCCTGGATGGCTACACCTTC. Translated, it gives CTSSFGERQSLDGYTF.

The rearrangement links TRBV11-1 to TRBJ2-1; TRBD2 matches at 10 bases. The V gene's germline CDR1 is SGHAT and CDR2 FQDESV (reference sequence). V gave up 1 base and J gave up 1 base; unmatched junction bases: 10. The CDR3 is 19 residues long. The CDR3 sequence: CASSLDGLAGAPSYNEQFF. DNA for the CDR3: TGTGCCAGCAGCTTAGATGGTCTAGCGGGGGCCCCATCCTACAATGAGCAGTTCTTC.

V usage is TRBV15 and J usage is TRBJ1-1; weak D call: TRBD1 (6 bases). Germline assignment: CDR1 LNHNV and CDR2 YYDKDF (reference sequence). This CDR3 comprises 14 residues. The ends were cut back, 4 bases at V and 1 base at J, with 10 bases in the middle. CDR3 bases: TGTGCCACCAGCAATTCCAGGGGGAACACTGAAGCTTTCTTT. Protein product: CATSNSRGNTEAFF.